The subject of this entry is one TCR beta chain. The data originate from a study of blood T cell repertoires in COVID-19. As for the study in general: Italy, Spain and the United States were the sources of the convalescent and acute COVID-19 samples. Sources were T cells, B-cell-depleted T cells, or PBMCs; the material itself was cDNA or gDNA.

Original processing methods: Amplification from reference gene primers served as the basis for estimated nucleated cell counts. Sequencing used immunoSEQ multiplex PCR; TCRdb keeps in-frame clones, though not all of them. That table gives V, J and clone size, and the DNA gave D and trimming. Of 9,000 to 13,000 clones detected, 75% to 90% appear once; the ten largest clones hold 7.7%. V shed 2 bases, J shed 5 bases, and the junction held 4 bases outside the gene matches. Germline V CDR1 and CDR2: SGHVS, FQNEAQ. The CDR3 covers 14 residues. This sequence was found in a man between 65 and 80 years old with active COVID-19. This chain uses TRBV7-8 with TRBJ2-7; TRBD1 matches at 9 bases. The material sequenced was peripheral blood. This CDR3 is CASSLMTGGNEQYF. The CDR3 coding sequence is TGTGCCAGCAGCTTAATGACAGGGGGAAACGAGCAGTACTTC.